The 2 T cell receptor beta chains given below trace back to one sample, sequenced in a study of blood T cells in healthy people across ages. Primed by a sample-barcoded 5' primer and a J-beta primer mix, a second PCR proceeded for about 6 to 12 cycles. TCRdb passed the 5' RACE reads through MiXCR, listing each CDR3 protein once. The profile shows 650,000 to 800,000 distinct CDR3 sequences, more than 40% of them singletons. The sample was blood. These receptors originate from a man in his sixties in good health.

This CDR3 is CASSPIGLAGRTDTQYF. The CDR3 DNA follows: TGCGCCAGCAGCCCGATAGGACTAGCGGGGCGCACAGATACGCAGTATTTT. The rearrangement links TRBV5-1 to TRBJ2-3; 12 nucleotides line up with TRBD2. CDR3 length: 17 amino acids. The V gene end was trimmed by 4 bases and the J gene end by 1 base; junction bases not matched to a gene: 7. Germline assignment: CDR1 SGHRS and CDR2 YFSETQ.

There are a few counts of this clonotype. The CDR3 is CAIRQQSSNYGYTF. As DNA, the CDR3 is TGTGCCATCAGACAACAGTCTTCTAACTATGGCTACACCTTC. This chain connects TRBV10-3 to TRBJ1-2, with D uncertain. The CDR3 has 14 amino acids. The V gene's germline CDR1 is ENHRY and CDR2 SYGVKD. Deletions cut 6 bases from V and 0 bases from J, with 11 bases between.